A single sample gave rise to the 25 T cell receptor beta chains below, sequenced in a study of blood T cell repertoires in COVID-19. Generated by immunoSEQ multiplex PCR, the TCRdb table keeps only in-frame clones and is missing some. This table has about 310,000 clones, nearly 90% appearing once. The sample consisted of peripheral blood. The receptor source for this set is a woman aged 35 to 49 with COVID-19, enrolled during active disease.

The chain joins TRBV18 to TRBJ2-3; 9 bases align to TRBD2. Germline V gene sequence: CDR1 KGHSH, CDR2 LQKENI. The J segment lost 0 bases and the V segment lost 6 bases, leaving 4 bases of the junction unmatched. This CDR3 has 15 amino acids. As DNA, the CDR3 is TGTGCCAGCTCCCTTACTAGCGGGAGCACAGATACGCAGTATTTT. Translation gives CASSLTSGSTDTQYF.

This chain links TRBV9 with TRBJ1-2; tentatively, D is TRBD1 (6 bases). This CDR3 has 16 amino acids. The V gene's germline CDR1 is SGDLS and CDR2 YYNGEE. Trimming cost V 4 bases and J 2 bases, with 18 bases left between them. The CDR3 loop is CASSRGQSPPNYGYTF. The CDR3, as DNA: TGTGCCAGCAGCCGAGGACAGTCTCCCCCCAACTATGGCTACACCTTC.

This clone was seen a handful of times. The CDR3 is CASSSDRVALNTEAFF. CDR3 in DNA: TGTGCCAGCAGCTCCGACAGGGTGGCGCTGAACACTGAAGCTTTCTTT. This chain joins TRBV7-9 and TRBJ1-1; 7 bases are shared with TRBD1. V was clipped by 4 bases and J by 0 bases; unmatched bases: 8. CDR3 length equals 16 residues. The V gene's germline CDR1 is SEHNR and CDR2 FQNEAQ (reference sequence).

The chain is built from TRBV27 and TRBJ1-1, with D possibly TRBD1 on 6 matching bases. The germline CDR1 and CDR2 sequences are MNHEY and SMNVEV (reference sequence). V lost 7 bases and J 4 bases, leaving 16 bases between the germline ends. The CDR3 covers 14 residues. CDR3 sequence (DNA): TGTGCCAGCACGAGGGCAGGGGCGACCACTGAAGCTTTCTTT. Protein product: CASTRAGATTEAFF.

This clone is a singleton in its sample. CDR3 residues: CATGGTTQPQHF. Here the CDR3 DNA reads TGTGCCACGGGGGGAACAACTCAGCCCCAGCATTTT. The J gene is TRBJ1-5, the V gene TRBV28; D is possibly TRBD1 (5 bases). The V gene's germline CDR1 is MDHEN and CDR2 SYDVKM. Trimming removed 10 bases at V and 6 bases at J, with 13 bases between. The CDR3 is made up of 12 amino acids.

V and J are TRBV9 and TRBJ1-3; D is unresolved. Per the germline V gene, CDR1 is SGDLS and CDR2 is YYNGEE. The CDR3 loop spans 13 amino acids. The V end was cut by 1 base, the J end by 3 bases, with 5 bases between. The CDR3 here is CASSVYSGNTIYF. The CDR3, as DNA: TGTGCCAGCAGCGTATACAGTGGAAACACCATATATTTT.

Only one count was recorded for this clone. The CDR3 DNA sequence: TGTGCCAGTAGTATAGCGACAGGACCCAACTATGGCTACACCTTC. Amino acids: CASSIATGPNYGYTF. The chain combines TRBV19 with TRBJ1-2, with a weak D call TRBD1 (6 bases). The germline gives CDR1 LNHDA, CDR2 SQIVND (reference sequence). V was shortened by 1 base and J by 2 bases, with 11 bases between the two germline ends. The CDR3 has 15 amino acids. The whole variable domain, filled in from reference TRBV19 and TRBJ1-2, reads DGGITQSPKYLFRKEGQNVTLSCEQNLNHDAMYWYRQDPGQGLRLIYYSQIVNDFQKGDIAEGYSVSREKKESFPLTVTSAQKNPTAFYLCASSIATGPNYGYTFGSGTRLTVV.

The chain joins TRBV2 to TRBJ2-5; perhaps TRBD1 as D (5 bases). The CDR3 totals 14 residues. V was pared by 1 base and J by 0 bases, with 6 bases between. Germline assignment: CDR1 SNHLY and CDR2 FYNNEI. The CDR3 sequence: CASSEDRYQETQYF. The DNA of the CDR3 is TGTGCCAGCAGTGAAGACAGGTACCAAGAGACCCAGTACTTC.

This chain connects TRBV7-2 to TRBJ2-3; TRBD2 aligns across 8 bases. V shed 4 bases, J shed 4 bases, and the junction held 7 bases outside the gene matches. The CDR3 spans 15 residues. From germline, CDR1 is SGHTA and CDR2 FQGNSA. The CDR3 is CASSSTGGWADTQYF. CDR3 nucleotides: TGTGCCAGCAGCTCAACGGGGGGGTGGGCAGATACGCAGTATTTT.

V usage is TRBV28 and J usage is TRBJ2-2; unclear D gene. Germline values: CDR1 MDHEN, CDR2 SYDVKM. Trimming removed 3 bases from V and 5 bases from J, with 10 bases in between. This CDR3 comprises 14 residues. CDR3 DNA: TGTGCCAGCAGTTTGTATCCCACTACCGGGGAGCTGTTTTTT. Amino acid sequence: CASSLYPTTGELFF.

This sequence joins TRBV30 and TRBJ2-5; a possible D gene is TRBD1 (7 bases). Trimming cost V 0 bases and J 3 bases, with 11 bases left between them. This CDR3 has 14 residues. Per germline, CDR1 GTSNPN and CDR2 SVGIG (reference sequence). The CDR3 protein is CAWSVQGRKETQYF. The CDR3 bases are TGTGCCTGGAGTGTACAGGGGAGGAAAGAGACCCAGTACTTC.

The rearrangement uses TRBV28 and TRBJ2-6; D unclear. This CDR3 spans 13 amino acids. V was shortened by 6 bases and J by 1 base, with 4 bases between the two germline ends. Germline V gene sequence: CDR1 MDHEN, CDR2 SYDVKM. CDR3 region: CASSESGANVLTF. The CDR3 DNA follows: TGTGCCAGCAGCGAGTCTGGGGCCAACGTCCTGACTTTC.

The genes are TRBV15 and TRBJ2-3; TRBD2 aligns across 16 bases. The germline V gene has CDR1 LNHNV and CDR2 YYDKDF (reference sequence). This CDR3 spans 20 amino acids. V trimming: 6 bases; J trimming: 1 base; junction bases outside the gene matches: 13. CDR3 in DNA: TGTGCCACCAGATCGGGACTAGCGGGAGGGCCCTTGTCTGGCACAGATACGCAGTATTTT. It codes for CATRSGLAGGPLSGTDTQYF.

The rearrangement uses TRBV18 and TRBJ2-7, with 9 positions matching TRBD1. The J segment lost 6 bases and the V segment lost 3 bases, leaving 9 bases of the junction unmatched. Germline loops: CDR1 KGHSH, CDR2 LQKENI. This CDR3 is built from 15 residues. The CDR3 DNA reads TGTGCCAGCTCACCGCTCCGGGACAGGGAAAGCGAGCAGTACTTC. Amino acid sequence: CASSPLRDRESEQYF.

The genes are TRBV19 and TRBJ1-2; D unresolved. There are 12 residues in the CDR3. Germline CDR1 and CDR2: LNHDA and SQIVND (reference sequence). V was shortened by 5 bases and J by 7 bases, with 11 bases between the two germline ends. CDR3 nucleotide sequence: TGTGCCAGTAGTGGAGGGCTATTTGGCTACACCTTC. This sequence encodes CASSGGLFGYTF. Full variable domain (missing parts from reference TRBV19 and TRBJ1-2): DGGITQSPKYLFRKEGQNVTLSCEQNLNHDAMYWYRQDPGQGLRLIYYSQIVNDFQKGDIAEGYSVSREKKESFPLTVTSAQKNPTAFYLCASSGGLFGYTFGSGTRLTVV.

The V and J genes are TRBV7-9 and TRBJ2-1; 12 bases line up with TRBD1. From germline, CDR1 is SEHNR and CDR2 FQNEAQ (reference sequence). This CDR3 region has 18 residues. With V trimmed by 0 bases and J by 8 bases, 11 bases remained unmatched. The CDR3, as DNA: TGTGCCAGCAGCTTAGCTCGGGGACAGGGGGCGAGGTTAGATGAGCAGTTCTTC. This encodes CASSLARGQGARLDEQFF.

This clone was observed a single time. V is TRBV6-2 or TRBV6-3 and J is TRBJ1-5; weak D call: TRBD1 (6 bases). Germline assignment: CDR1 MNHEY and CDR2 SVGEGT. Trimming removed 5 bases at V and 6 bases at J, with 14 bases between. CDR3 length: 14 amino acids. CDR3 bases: TGTGCCAGCAGTAAAAGGGGGGGGGCTCAGCCCCAGCATTTT. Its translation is CASSKRGGAQPQHF.

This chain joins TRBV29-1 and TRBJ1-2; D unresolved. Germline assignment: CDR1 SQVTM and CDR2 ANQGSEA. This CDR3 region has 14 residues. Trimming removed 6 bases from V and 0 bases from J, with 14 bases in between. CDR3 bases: TGCAGCGTACCCCGAAAGCTCCCTAACTATGGCTACACCTTC. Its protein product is CSVPRKLPNYGYTF.

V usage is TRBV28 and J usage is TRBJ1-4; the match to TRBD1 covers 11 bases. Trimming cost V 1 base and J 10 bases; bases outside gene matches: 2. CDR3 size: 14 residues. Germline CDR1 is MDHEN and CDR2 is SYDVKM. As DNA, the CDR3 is TGTGCCAGCAGTTTATCCGGGACAGGGGGAAAACTGTTTTTT. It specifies CASSLSGTGGKLFF.

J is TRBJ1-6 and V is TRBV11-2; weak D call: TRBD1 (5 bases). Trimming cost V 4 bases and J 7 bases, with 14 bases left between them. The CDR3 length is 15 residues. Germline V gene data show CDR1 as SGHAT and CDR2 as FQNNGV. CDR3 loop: CASSWAGFPNSPLHF. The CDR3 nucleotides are TGTGCCAGCAGCTGGGCAGGGTTTCCGAATTCACCCCTCCACTTT.

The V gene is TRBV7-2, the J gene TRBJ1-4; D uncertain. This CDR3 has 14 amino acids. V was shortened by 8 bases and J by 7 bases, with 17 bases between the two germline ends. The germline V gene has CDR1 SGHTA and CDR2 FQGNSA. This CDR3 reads CASGRRLSSEKLFF. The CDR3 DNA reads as TGTGCCAGCGGAAGGAGGTTGTCCAGTGAAAAACTGTTTTTT. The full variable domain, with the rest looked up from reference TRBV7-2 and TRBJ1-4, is GAGVSQSPSNKVTEKGKDVELRCDPISGHTALYWYRQSLGQGLEFLIYFQGNSAPDKSGLPSDRFSAERTGGSVSTLTIQRTQQEDSAVYLCASGRRLSSEKLFFGSGTQLSVL.

CDR3 DNA sequence: TGTGCCAGCAGAAAAATCGCAGGGGGGAACTCTGGAAACACCATATATTTT. Its translation is CASRKIAGGNSGNTIYF. The chain employs TRBV28 and TRBJ1-3, with 7 bases identical to TRBD1. Trimming at V came to 6 bases and at J to 0 bases, leaving 11 bases not matched to a gene. This CDR3 comprises 17 residues. CDR1 MDHEN and CDR2 SYDVKM come from the germline V gene.

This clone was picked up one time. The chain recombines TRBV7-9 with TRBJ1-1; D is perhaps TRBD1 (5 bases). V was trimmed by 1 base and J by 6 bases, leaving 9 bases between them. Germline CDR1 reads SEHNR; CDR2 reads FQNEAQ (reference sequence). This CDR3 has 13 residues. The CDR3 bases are TGTGCCAGCAGCTTAGGACGGGGGTCTGAAGCTTTCTTT. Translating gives CASSLGRGSEAFF.

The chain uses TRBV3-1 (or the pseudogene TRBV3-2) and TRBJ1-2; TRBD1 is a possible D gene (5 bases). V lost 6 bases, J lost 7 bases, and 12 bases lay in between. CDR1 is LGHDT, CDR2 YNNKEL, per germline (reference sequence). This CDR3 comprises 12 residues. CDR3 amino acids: CASSSGLSGYTF. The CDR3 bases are TGTGCCAGCAGTTCAGGGTTGAGTGGCTACACCTTC.

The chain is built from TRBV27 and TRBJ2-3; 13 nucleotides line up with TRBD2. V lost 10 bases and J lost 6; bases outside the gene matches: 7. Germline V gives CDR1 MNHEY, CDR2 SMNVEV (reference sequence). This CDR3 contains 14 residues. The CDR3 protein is CATRTSGGLDTQYF. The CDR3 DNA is TGTGCCACCCGGACTAGCGGGGGTTTGGATACGCAGTATTTT.